This passage covers 3 T cell receptor beta chains from one sample sequenced in a study of blood T cell repertoires in COVID-19. Using immunoSEQ multiplex PCR, the repertoire was profiled, and TCRdb retains in-frame clones only, with some absent. Of about 25,000 clones listed, around 85% are singletons. Sequenced material: peripheral blood. Receptors were obtained from a man in his fifties or sixties with active or convalescent COVID-19.

This clone was counted between two and nine times. The rearrangement joins TRBV11-2 to TRBJ2-4; 7 bases fit TRBD2. Germline V gene sequence: CDR1 SGHAT, CDR2 FQNNGV. This CDR3 spans 16 amino acids. The ends lost 2 bases at V and 7 bases at J; junction bases unmatched: 11. CDR3 sequence: CASSLTWSVGGNIQYF. The DNA of the CDR3 is TGTGCCAGCAGCTTAACGTGGTCTGTGGGAGGGAACATTCAGTACTTC.

The rearrangement links TRBV6-5 to TRBJ2-7, with D maybe TRBD2 (5 bases). The CDR3 length is 14 residues. V was pared by 2 bases and J by 6 bases, with 14 bases between. Germline loops: CDR1 MNHEY, CDR2 SVGAGI. The CDR3 spells CASSYVLGGFEQYF. As DNA, the CDR3 is TGTGCCAGCAGTTACGTACTGGGCGGGTTCGAGCAGTACTTC.

The rearrangement uses TRBV7-2 and TRBJ2-3; no reliable D call. Trimming took 5 bases from V and 0 from J, leaving 9 bases between them. The length of the CDR3 is 14 residues. Germline loops: CDR1 SGHTA, CDR2 FQGNSA. In DNA form, the CDR3 reads TGTGCCAGCAGCCTCCCCGTGAGCACAGATACGCAGTATTTT. Residues: CASSLPVSTDTQYF. Full variable domain (remainder filled in from reference TRBV7-2 and TRBJ2-3): GAGVSQSPSNKVTEKGKDVELRCDPISGHTALYWYRQSLGQGLEFLIYFQGNSAPDKSGLPSDRFSAERTGGSVSTLTIQRTQQEDSAVYLCASSLPVSTDTQYFGPGTRLTVL.